Below, 27 T cell receptor beta chains from the same sample are listed, as sequenced in a study of blood T cell repertoires in COVID-19. Sequenced by immunoSEQ multiplex PCR; TCRdb stores in-frame clones only, minus some. The table shows about 250,000 clones, with nearly 90% occurring only once. The sample consisted of peripheral blood. These receptors were collected from a man aged 18-30 years with active or convalescent COVID-19.

The V gene is TRBV6-5, the J gene TRBJ1-1; possible D gene TRBD1, 6 bases. Germline CDR1 MNHEY, CDR2 SVGAGI. Trimming removed 0 bases at V and 6 bases at J, with 11 bases between. CDR3 size: 14 residues. The CDR3 loop is CASSYSSNRAEAFF. In DNA form, the CDR3 reads TGTGCCAGCAGTTACTCGTCAAACAGGGCTGAAGCTTTCTTT.

The chain carries TRBV9 and TRBJ2-7, with D unclear. The V and J ends lost 0 bases and 2 bases respectively, with 9 bases between them. The CDR3 consists of 14 residues. Germline V CDR1 and CDR2: SGDLS, YYNGEE. DNA for the CDR3: TGTGCCAGCAGCGTAGAGAGTACCCCCTACGAGCAGTACTTC. This encodes CASSVESTPYEQYF.

V is TRBV27 and J is TRBJ1-6, with TRBD1 as a possible D gene (5 bases). This CDR3 contains 14 residues. The V gene lost 3 bases and the J gene lost 7 bases, with 10 bases spanning the gap. Germline V gene sequence: CDR1 MNHEY, CDR2 SMNVEV (reference sequence). CDR3 residues: CASSLEGFNSPLHF. As DNA, the CDR3 is TGTGCCAGCAGTTTGGAGGGGTTCAATTCACCCCTCCACTTT.

This sequence joins TRBV6-6 and TRBJ2-7; TRBD2 might be the D (6 bases). Looked up from germline, CDR1 is MNHNY and CDR2 is SVGAGI (reference sequence). With 0 bases removed from V and 5 bases from J, the gap between germline ends came to 14 bases. The CDR3 runs to 15 residues. The CDR3 spells CASSYSMTRDHEQYF. The CDR3 DNA is TGTGCCAGCAGTTACTCGATGACTAGGGACCACGAGCAGTACTTC.

The chain couples TRBV29-1 to TRBJ1-2; D might be TRBD1 (6 bases). CDR1 is SQVTM, CDR2 ANQGSEA, per germline. Trimming took 0 bases from V and 4 from J, leaving 15 bases between them. This CDR3 is 15 amino acids long. CDR3 DNA sequence: TGCAGCGTTGAAGACCCCCAGGGGTTTACCTATGGCTACACCTTC. Encoded protein: CSVEDPQGFTYGYTF.

The rearrangement joins TRBV4-1 to TRBJ2-5, with 8 bases identical to TRBD2. CDR1 is MGHRA, CDR2 YSYEKL, per germline. The CDR3 covers 16 residues. The trim removed 0 bases at V and 0 bases at J, leaving 3 bases unmatched. CDR3 DNA sequence: TGCGCCAGCAGCCAAGATATAGCGGGGTACCAAGAGACCCAGTACTTC. Translation: CASSQDIAGYQETQYF.

This chain joins TRBV5-6 and TRBJ1-2; possibly TRBD1 for D (5 bases). This CDR3 has 13 amino acids. V lost 0 bases and J 2 bases, leaving 5 bases between the germline ends. Germline V CDR1 and CDR2: SGHDT, YYEEEE. The CDR3 loop reads CASSLAGNYGYTF. The CDR3 DNA is TGTGCCAGCAGCTTGGCAGGGAACTATGGCTACACCTTC.

The V gene is TRBV18, the J gene TRBJ1-1; TRBD1 aligns across 9 bases. V dropped 4 bases and J dropped 0; count of bases not matched to a gene: 6. Germline V gene lookup returns CDR1 KGHSH and CDR2 LQKENI. This CDR3 contains 16 residues. CDR3 loop: CASSRDRGIMNTEAFF. CDR3 nucleotide sequence: TGTGCCAGCTCACGCGACAGGGGGATTATGAACACTGAAGCTTTCTTT. Full variable domain (missing parts from reference TRBV18 and TRBJ1-1): NAGVMQNPRHLVRRRGQEARLRCSPMKGHSHVYWYRQLPEEGLKFMVYLQKENIIDESGMPKERFSAEFPKEGPSILRIQQVVRGDSAAYFCASSRDRGIMNTEAFFGQGTRLTVV.

The chain has TRBV24-1 and TRBJ1-5, with 7 bases lining up with TRBD1. Germline V CDR1 and CDR2: KGHDR, SFDVKD. The CDR3 has 18 amino acids. The ends lost 9 bases at V and 0 bases at J; junction bases unmatched: 16. The CDR3 sequence is CATAAGGGGQGSNQPQHF. In DNA form, the CDR3 reads TGTGCCACCGCGGCGGGAGGGGGCGGTCAGGGTAGCAATCAGCCCCAGCATTTT.

The CDR3 here is CSVVYMAETQYF. CDR3 coding DNA: TGCAGCGTTGTTTATATGGCAGAGACCCAGTACTTC. This chain joins TRBV29-1 and TRBJ2-5, with D hard to call. The CDR3 contains 12 residues. Germline CDR1 is SQVTM and CDR2 is ANQGSEA. V was trimmed by 4 bases and J by 4 bases, leaving 10 bases between them.

V gene TRBV6-4 combines with J gene TRBJ2-3; TRBD2 aligns across 12 bases. The trim removed 5 bases at V and 2 bases at J, leaving 2 bases unmatched. The CDR3 is 15 amino acids. CDR1 is MRHNA, CDR2 SNTAGT, per germline. The DNA for the CDR3 is TGTGCCAGCAGTCGACTAGCGGGGGCCACAGATACGCAGTATTTT. Amino acid sequence: CASSRLAGATDTQYF.

The chain uses TRBV7-6 and TRBJ1-2, with TRBD1 identical over 10 bases. V lost 5 bases and J lost 5; bases outside the gene matches: 8. The CDR3 has 15 amino acids. Germline values: CDR1 SGHVS, CDR2 FNYEAQ. CDR3 coding DNA: TGTGCCAGCAGCCAGGGGACAGGGGACCTATATGGCTACACCTTC. Residues: CASSQGTGDLYGYTF. The variable domain in full, completed from reference TRBV7-6 and TRBJ1-2, reads GAGVSQSPRYKVTKRGQDVALRCDPISGHVSLYWYRQALGQGPEFLTYFNYEAQQDKSGLPNDRFSAERPEGSISTLTIQRTEQRDSAMYRCASSQGTGDLYGYTFGSGTRLTVV.

About this clone: Within the sample, other DNA sequences also encode this same CDR3. The rearrangement joins TRBV9 to TRBJ2-1; 11 bases fit TRBD2. V was pared by 6 bases and J by 5 bases, with 4 bases of the junction left unmatched. CDR1 is SGDLS, CDR2 YYNGEE, per germline. The CDR3 spans 14 residues. This CDR3 reads CASTGTSGNNEQFF. The DNA of the CDR3 is TGTGCCAGCACCGGGACTAGCGGAAACAATGAGCAGTTCTTC.

The CDR3 nucleotides are TGTGCCACCCAATTGGACAGTAATGAAAAACTGTTTTTT. It encodes CATQLDSNEKLFF. The V and J genes are TRBV2 and TRBJ1-4; D possibly corresponds to TRBD1 (6 bases). Germline values: CDR1 SNHLY, CDR2 FYNNEI. CDR3 size: 13 residues. V was cut by 10 bases and J by 4 bases, with 13 bases left in between.

The V call is TRBV12-5, the J call TRBJ2-3; D not certain. The CDR3 length is 12 residues. From germline, CDR1 is LGHNT and CDR2 FRNRAP. Deletions cut 7 bases from V and 8 bases from J, with 13 bases between. The CDR3 sequence is CASAESESTQYF. The DNA for the CDR3 is TGTGCTAGTGCTGAAAGCGAGAGTACGCAGTATTTT.

The chain couples TRBV7-2 to TRBJ2-7, with 13 bases aligning to TRBD2. The CDR3 sequence is 16 residues long. V lost 3 bases and J lost 7; bases outside the gene matches: 9. Germline V lookup: CDR1 SGHTA, CDR2 FQGNSA. CDR3 in DNA: TGTGCCAGCAGCTTCCAAGGACTAGCGGGAGCGGAAGAGCAGTACTTC. Translating gives CASSFQGLAGAEEQYF.

The chain employs TRBV28 and TRBJ2-7, with D possibly being TRBD2 (6 bases). The CDR3 is 14 amino acids. The ends were cut back, 3 bases at V and 1 base at J, with 10 bases in the middle. Germline CDR1 reads MDHEN; CDR2 reads SYDVKM. CDR3 nucleotides: TGTGCCAGCAGTTTGGGACTCCCTTCCTACGAGCAGTACTTC. It specifies CASSLGLPSYEQYF.

The J gene is TRBJ1-2, the V gene TRBV9; D ambiguous. CDR1 SGDLS and CDR2 YYNGEE come from the germline V gene. The CDR3 is 14 amino acids. V was shortened by 0 bases and J by 4 bases, with 10 bases between the two germline ends. Written as DNA, the CDR3 is TGTGCCAGCAGCGTAGCTCACAGCCCCTATGGCTACACCTTC. The encoded protein is CASSVAHSPYGYTF.

V usage is TRBV7-2 and J usage is TRBJ2-7; no definite D call. CDR3 size: 14 residues. V lost 2 bases to trimming and J lost 2 bases, with 10 bases between them. Per germline, CDR1 SGHTA and CDR2 FQGNSA. As DNA, the CDR3 is TGTGCCAGCAGCTTAAACGCGGCGGCCTACGAGCAGTACTTC. This codes for CASSLNAAAYEQYF.

V and J are TRBV9 and TRBJ2-7; 9 bases agree with TRBD1. Germline CDR1 SGDLS, CDR2 YYNGEE. Germline trimming cut 5 bases from V and 0 bases from J; bases unmatched to any gene: 9. The CDR3 contains 16 residues. CDR3 DNA sequence: TGTGCCAGCAGTCTTCGACAGGGGGATAACTCCTACGAGCAGTACTTC. Translation: CASSLRQGDNSYEQYF.

The CDR3 sequence is CASSLARAQETQYF. The DNA for the CDR3 is TGTGCCAGCAGCTTAGCCAGGGCCCAAGAGACCCAGTACTTC. V usage is TRBV7-9 and J usage is TRBJ2-5; D possibly corresponds to TRBD1 (5 bases). The germline V gene encodes CDR1 SEHNR and CDR2 FQNEAQ (reference sequence). The ends were cut back, 0 bases at V and 1 base at J, with 6 bases in the middle. CDR3 length: 14 residues.

J is TRBJ2-5 and V is TRBV7-3; 8 nucleotides agree with TRBD1. Germline lookup yields CDR1 SGHTA and CDR2 FQGTGA. The V segment lost 5 bases and the J segment 2 bases; nucleotides outside the gene matches: 4. This CDR3 region has 14 residues. The CDR3 DNA sequence: TGTGCCAGCAGCGGACAGGGAGGACAAGAGACCCAGTACTTC. Translated: CASSGQGGQETQYF.

The genes are TRBV7-3 and TRBJ2-1, with a weak D call TRBD2 (6 bases). Trimming left V 3 bases short and J 5 bases short, with 11 bases between. The CDR3 has 14 amino acids. The V gene's germline CDR1 is SGHTA and CDR2 FQGTGA. The CDR3 region has the DNA TGTGCCAGCAGCTTTAGCGGAGCAAACAATGAGCAGTTCTTC. Its translation: CASSFSGANNEQFF.

The gene calls are TRBV18 and TRBJ1-1; a possible D gene is TRBD1 (6 bases). CDR1 and CDR2 (germline): KGHSH, LQKENI. CDR3 length: 16 residues. With 6 bases removed from V and 5 bases from J, the gap between germline ends came to 22 bases. In DNA form, the CDR3 reads TGTGCCAGCTCCCCGGCTTCTCTCGCGGGGGCGACTGAAGCTTTCTTT. Its protein is CASSPASLAGATEAFF.

The V and J genes are TRBV13 and TRBJ1-2, with TRBD1 as a possible D gene (6 bases). From germline, CDR1 is PRHDT and CDR2 FYEKMQ (reference sequence). Trimming shortened V by 5 bases and J by 4 bases, and 20 bases separated the two germline ends. CDR3 size: 16 residues. CDR3 residues: CASSRVDSLLLYGYTF. In DNA, the CDR3 is TGTGCCAGCAGCCGGGTGGACAGCCTCCTCCTCTATGGCTACACCTTC.

This clone was found a few times. The rearrangement uses TRBV6-5 and TRBJ2-3; TRBD2 aligns across 11 bases. The CDR3 is 15 residues long. V dropped 6 bases and J dropped 1; count of bases not matched to a gene: 3. Germline loops: CDR1 MNHEY, CDR2 SVGAGI. Here the CDR3 DNA reads TGTGCCAGCAGACGGGGACTAGCGGGCACAGATACGCAGTATTTT. As protein: CASRRGLAGTDTQYF.

The J gene is TRBJ2-7, the V gene TRBV7-2; no reliable D call. The CDR3 is 13 residues long. Germline V gene sequence: CDR1 SGHTA, CDR2 FQGNSA. V gave up 4 bases and J gave up 2 bases, with 9 bases separating them. The CDR3 region is CASSSYPTYEQYF. The CDR3 DNA sequence: TGTGCCAGCAGCTCATACCCTACCTACGAGCAGTACTTC.